This T cell receptor (beta chain) came from a study of blood T cell repertoires in COVID-19. This clone has only one observation. Produced via immunoSEQ multiplex PCR; TCRdb's table is partial and in-frame only. The sample has 290,000 or so clones, approximately 85% seen once; the top ten hold approximately 5.1%. This receptor was taken from a man in his fifties with active or convalescent COVID-19. The sequenced material came from peripheral blood.

In DNA, the CDR3 is TGTGCCAGCAGCGTAGGAGGTATGGACGGGGGGGAGCAGTACTTC. This gives the protein CASSVGGMDGGEQYF. The genes are TRBV9 and TRBJ2-7; TRBD2 aligns across 7 bases. Trimming removed 0 bases from V and 7 bases from J; junction bases left unmatched: 10. The CDR3 consists of 15 residues. Germline lookup yields CDR1 SGDLS and CDR2 YYNGEE.